This T cell receptor (beta chain) came from a study of blood T cell repertoires in COVID-19. Whole-study context: The cDNA or gDNA used as material had been derived from T cells, B-cell-depleted T cells, or PBMCs.

Authors' data handling: The authors estimated nucleated cell counts from reference gene primer amplification. Only in-frame clones appear in the TCRdb table, and some are missing; sequencing was by immunoSEQ multiplex PCR. The DNA gave D and trimming, while V, J and clone size come from that table. Of about 88,000 clones listed, about 88% are singletons. V shed 0 bases and J shed 4 bases, with 12 bases lying between them. Germline V gene lookup returns CDR1 MNHNY and CDR2 SVGAGI (reference sequence). This CDR3 has 15 residues. This receptor was identified in a woman older than 75 with acute or convalescent COVID-19. Sequencing used peripheral blood. The chain uses TRBV6-6 and TRBJ1-1; D might be TRBD1 (5 bases). The CDR3 DNA follows: TGTGCCAGCAGTTACTCGGTGGGGCTCAGCACTGAAGCTTTCTTT. This codes for CASSYSVGLSTEAFF.